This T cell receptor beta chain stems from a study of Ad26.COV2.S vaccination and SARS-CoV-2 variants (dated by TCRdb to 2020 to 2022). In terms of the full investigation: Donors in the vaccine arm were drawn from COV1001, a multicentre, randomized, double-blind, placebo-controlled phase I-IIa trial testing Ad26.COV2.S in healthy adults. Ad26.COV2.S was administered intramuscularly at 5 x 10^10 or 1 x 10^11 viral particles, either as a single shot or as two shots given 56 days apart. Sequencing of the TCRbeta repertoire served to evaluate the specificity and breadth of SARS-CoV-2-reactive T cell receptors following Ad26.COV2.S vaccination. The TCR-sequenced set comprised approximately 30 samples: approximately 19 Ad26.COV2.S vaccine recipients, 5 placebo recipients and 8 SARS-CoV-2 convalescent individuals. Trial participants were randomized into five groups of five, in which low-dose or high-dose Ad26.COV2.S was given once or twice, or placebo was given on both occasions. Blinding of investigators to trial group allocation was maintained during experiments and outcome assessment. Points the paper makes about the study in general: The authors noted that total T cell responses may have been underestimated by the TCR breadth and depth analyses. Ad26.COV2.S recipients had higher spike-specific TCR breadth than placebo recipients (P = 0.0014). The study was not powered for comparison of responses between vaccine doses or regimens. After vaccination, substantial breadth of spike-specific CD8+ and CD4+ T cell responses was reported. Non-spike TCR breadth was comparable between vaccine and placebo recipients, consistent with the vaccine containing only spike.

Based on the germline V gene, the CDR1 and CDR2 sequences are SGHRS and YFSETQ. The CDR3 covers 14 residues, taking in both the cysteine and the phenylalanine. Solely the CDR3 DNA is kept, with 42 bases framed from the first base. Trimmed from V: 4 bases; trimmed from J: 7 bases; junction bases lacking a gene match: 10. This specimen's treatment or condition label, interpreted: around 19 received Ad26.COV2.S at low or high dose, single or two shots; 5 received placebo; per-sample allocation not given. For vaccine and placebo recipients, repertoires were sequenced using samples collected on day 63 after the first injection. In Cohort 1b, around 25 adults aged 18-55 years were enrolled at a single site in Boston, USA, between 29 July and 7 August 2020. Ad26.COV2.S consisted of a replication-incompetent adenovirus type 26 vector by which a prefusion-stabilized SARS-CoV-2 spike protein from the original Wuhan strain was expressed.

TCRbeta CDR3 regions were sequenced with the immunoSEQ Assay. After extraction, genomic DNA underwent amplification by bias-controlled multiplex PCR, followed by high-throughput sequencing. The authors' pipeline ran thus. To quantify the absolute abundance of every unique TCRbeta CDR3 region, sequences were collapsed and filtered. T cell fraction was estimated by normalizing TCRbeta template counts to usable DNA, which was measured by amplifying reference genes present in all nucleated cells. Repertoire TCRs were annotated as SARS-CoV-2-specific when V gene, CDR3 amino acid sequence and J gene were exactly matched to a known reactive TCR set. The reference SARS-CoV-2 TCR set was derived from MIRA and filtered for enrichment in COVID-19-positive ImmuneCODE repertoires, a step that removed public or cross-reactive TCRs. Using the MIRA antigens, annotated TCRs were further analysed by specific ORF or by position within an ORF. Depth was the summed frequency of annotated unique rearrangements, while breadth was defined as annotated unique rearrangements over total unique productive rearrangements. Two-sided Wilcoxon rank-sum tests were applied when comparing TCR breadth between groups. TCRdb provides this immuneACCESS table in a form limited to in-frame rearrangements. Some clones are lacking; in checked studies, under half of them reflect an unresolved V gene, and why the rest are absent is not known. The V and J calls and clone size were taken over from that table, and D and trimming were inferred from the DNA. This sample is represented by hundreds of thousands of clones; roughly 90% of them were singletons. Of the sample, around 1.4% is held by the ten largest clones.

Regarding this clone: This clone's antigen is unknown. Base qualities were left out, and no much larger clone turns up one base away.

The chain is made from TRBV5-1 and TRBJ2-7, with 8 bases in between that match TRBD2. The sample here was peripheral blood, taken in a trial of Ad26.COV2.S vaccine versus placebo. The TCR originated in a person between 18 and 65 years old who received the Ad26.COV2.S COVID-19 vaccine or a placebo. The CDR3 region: CASSRPDGGEEQYF. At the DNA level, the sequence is TGCGCCAGCAGCAGACCCGACGGGGGGGAAGAGCAGTACTTC.